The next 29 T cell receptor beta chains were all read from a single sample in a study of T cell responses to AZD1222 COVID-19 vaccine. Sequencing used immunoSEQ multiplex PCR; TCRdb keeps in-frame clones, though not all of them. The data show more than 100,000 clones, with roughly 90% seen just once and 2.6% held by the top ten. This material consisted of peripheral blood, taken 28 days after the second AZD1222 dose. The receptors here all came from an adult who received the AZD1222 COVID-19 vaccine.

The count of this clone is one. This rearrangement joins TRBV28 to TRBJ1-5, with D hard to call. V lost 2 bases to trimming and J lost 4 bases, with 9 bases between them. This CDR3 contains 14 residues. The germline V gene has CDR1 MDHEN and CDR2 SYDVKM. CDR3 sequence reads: CASSLEGPNQPQHF. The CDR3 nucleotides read TGTGCCAGCAGTTTAGAAGGGCCGAATCAGCCCCAGCATTTT.

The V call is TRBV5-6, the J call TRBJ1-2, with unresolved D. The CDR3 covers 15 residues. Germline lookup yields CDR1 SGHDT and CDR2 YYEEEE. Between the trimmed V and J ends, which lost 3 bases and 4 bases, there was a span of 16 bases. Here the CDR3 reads CASSSTGRDFYGYTF. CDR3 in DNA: TGTGCCAGCAGCTCGACCGGACGGGATTTCTATGGCTACACCTTC.

CDR3 residues: CASSVRGSPTEAFF. DNA of the CDR3: TGTGCCAGCAGTGTTCGAGGTTCGCCCACTGAAGCTTTCTTT. The chain uses TRBV2 and TRBJ1-1; D unresolved. Germline V gene lookup returns CDR1 SNHLY and CDR2 FYNNEI. The ends were cut back, 4 bases at V and 4 bases at J, with 13 bases in the middle. This CDR3 comprises 14 residues.

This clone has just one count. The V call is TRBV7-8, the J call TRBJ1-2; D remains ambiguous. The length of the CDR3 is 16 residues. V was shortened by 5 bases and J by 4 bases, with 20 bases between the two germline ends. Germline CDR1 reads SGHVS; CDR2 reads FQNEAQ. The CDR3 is CASSPRTAAISYGYTF. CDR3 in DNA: TGTGCCAGCAGCCCACGGACGGCTGCTATTAGCTATGGCTACACCTTC.

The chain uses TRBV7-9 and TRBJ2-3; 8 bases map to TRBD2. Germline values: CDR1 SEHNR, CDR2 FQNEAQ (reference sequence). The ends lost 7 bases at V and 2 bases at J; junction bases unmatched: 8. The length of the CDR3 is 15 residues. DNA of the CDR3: TGTGCCAGCACCGCGGGTAGCGGGGCCACAGATACGCAGTATTTT. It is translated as CASTAGSGATDTQYF. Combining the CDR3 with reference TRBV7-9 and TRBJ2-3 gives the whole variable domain DTGVSQNPRHKITKRGQNVTFRCDPISEHNRLYWYRQTLGQGPEFLTYFQNEAQLEKSRLLSDRFSAERPKGSFSTLEIQRTEQGDSAMYLCASTAGSGATDTQYFGPGTRLTVL.

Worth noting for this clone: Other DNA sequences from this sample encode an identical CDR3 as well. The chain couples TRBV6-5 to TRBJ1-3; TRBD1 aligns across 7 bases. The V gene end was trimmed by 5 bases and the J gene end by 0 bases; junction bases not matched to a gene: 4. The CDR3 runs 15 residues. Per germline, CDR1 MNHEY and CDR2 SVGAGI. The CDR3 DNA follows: TGTGCCAGCAGTCCGGACAGGAGCTCTGGAAACACCATATATTTT. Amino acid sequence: CASSPDRSSGNTIYF.

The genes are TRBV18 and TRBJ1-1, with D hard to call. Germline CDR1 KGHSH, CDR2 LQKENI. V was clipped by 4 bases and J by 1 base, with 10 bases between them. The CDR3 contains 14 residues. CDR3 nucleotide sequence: TGTGCCAGCTCACGTCCGACCGAGAACACTGAAGCTTTCTTT. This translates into CASSRPTENTEAFF.

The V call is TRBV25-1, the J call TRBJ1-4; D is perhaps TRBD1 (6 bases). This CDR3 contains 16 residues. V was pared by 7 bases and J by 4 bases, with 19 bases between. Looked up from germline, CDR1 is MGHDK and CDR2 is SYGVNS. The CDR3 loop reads CASNLGGAGDNEKLFF. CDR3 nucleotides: TGTGCCAGCAATCTTGGGGGGGCCGGGGATAATGAAAAACTGTTTTTT. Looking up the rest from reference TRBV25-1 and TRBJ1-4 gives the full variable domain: EADIYQTPRYLVIGTGKKITLECSQTMGHDKMYWYQQDPGMELHLIHYSYGVNSTEKGDLSSESTVSRIRTEHFPLTLESARPSHTSQYLCASNLGGAGDNEKLFFGSGTQLSVL.

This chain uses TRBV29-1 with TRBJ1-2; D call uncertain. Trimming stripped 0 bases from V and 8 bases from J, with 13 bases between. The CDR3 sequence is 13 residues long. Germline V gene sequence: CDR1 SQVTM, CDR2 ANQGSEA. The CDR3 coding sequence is TGCAGCGTTGAAGATCGATCGGCGTACGGCTACACCTTC. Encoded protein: CSVEDRSAYGYTF.

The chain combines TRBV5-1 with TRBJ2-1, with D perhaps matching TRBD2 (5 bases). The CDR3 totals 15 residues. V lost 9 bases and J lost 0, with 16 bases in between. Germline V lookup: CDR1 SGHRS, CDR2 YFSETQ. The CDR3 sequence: CATHPTGSSYNEQFF. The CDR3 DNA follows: TGCGCCACCCACCCTACGGGAAGCTCCTACAATGAGCAGTTCTTC.

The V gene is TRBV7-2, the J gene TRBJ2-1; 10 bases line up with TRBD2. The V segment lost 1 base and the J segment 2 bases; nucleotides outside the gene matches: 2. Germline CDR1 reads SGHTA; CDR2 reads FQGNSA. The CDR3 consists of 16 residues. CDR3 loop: CASSLELAGTYNEQFF. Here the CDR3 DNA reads TGTGCCAGCAGCTTAGAACTAGCGGGAACCTACAATGAGCAGTTCTTC.

The CDR3 region is CASSLAGGRQETQYF. As DNA, the CDR3 is TGTGCCAGCAGCCTAGCGGGGGGGCGGCAAGAGACCCAGTACTTC. The gene calls are TRBV7-3 and TRBJ2-5, with 12 nucleotides matching TRBD2. J lost 2 bases, V lost 5 bases, and 3 bases had no gene match. This CDR3 is built from 15 residues. Per germline, CDR1 SGHTA and CDR2 FQGTGA.

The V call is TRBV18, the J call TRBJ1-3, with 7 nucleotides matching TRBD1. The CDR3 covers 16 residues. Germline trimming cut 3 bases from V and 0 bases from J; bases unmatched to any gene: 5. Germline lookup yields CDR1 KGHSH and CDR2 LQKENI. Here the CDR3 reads CASSPTGARSGNTIYF. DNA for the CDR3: TGTGCCAGCTCACCTACAGGGGCCCGCTCTGGAAACACCATATATTTT. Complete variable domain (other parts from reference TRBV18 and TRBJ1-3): NAGVMQNPRHLVRRRGQEARLRCSPMKGHSHVYWYRQLPEEGLKFMVYLQKENIIDESGMPKERFSAEFPKEGPSILRIQQVVRGDSAAYFCASSPTGARSGNTIYFGEGSWLTVV.

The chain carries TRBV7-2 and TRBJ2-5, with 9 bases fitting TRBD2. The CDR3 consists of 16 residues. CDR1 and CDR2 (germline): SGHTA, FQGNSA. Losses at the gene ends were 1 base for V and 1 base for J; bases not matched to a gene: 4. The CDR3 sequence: CASSLESSGAQETQYF. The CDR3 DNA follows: TGTGCCAGCAGCTTAGAATCTAGCGGGGCCCAAGAGACCCAGTACTTC.

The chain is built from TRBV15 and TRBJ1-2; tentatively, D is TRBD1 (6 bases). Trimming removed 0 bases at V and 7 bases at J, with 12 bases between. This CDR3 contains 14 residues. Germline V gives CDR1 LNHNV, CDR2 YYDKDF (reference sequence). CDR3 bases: TGTGCCACCAGCAGAGATCCTACAGGGTTTGGCTACACCTTC. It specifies CATSRDPTGFGYTF.

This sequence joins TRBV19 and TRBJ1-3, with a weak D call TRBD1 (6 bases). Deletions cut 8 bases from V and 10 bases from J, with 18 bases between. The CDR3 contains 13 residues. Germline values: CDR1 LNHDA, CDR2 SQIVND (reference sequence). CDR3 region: CASPTGSRRTIYF. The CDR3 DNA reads TGTGCCAGTCCAACAGGGTCACGGAGGACCATATATTTT.

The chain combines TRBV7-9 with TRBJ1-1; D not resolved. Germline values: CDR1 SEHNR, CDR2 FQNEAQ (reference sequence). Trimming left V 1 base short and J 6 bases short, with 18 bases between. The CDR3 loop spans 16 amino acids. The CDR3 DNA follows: TGTGCCAGCAGCTTAGGGTCGGGGAGGAGGGCGGCTGAAGCTTTCTTT. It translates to CASSLGSGRRAAEAFF.

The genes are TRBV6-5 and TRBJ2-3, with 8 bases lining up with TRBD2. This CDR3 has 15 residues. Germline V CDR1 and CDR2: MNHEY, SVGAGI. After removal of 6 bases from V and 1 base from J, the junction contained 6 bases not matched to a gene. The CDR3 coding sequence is TGTGCCAGCAGAGACGTCGGGGGGGGCACAGATACGCAGTATTTT. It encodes CASRDVGGGTDTQYF.

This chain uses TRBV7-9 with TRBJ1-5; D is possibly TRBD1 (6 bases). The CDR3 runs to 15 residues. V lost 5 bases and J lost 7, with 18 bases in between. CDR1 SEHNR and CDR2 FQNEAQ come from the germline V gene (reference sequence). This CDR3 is CASSRTGPGFQPQHF. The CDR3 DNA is TGTGCCAGCAGCCGTACAGGGCCCGGTTTCCAGCCCCAGCATTTT.

CDR3 sequence: CASMHGYNEQFF. Written as DNA, the CDR3 is TGTGCCAGCATGCATGGCTACAATGAGCAGTTCTTC. The chain is built from TRBV25-1 and TRBJ2-1; D is uncertain. The germline CDR1 and CDR2 sequences are MGHDK and SYGVNS. The germline V and J ends were trimmed by 7 bases and 3 bases, with 7 bases remaining between them. The CDR3 has 12 amino acids.

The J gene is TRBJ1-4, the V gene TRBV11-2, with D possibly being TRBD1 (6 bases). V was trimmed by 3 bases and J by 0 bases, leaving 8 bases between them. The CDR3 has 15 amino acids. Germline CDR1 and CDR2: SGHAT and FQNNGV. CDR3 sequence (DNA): TGTGCCAGCAGCTTGGACAGAGCAACTAATGAAAAACTGTTTTTT. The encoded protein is CASSLDRATNEKLFF. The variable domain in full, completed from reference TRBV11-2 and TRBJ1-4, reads EAGVAQSPRYKIIEKRQSVAFWCNPISGHATLYWYQQILGQGPKLLIQFQNNGVVDDSQLPKDRFSAERLKGVDSTLKIQPAKLEDSAVYLCASSLDRATNEKLFFGSGTQLSVL.

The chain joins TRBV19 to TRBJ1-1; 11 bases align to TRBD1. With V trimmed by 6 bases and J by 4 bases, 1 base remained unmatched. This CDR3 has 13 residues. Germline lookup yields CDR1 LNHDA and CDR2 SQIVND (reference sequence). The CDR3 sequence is CASRDRGLTEAFF. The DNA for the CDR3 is TGTGCCAGTAGGGACAGGGGGCTCACTGAAGCTTTCTTT.

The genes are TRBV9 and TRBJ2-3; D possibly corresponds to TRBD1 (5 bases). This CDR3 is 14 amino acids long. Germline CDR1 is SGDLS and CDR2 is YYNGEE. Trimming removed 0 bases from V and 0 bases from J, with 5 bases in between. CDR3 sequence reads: CASSVEGSTDTQYF. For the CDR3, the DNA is TGTGCCAGCAGCGTAGAGGGGAGCACAGATACGCAGTATTTT.

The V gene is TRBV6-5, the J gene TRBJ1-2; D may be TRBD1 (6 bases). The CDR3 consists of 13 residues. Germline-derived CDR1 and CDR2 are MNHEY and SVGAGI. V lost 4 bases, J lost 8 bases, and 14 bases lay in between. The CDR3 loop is CASSSTGIGGYTF. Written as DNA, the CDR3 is TGTGCCAGCAGTTCGACAGGAATTGGAGGCTACACCTTC.

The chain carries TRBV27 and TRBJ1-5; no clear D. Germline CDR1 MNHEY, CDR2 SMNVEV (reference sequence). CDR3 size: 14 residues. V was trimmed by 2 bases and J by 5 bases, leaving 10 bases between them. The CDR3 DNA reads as TGTGCCAGCAGTTTAAGGCGTACGGATCAGCCCCAGCATTTT. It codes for CASSLRRTDQPQHF.

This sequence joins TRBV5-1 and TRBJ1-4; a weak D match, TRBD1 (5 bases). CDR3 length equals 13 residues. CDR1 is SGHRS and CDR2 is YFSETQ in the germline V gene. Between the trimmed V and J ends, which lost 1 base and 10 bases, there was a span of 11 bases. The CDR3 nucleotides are TGCGCCAGCAGCTTGCCGACGGGGGGAAAACTGTTTTTT. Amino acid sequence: CASSLPTGGKLFF.

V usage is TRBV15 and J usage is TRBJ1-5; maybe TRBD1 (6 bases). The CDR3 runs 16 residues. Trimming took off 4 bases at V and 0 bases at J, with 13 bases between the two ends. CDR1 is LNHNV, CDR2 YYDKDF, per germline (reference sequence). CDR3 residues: CATSIGQTYSNQPQHF. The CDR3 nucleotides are TGTGCCACCAGCATCGGACAGACCTATAGCAATCAGCCCCAGCATTTT. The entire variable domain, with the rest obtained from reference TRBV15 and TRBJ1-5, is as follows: DAMVIQNPRYQVTQFGKPVTLSCSQTLNHNVMYWYQQKSSQAPKLLFHYYDKDFNNEADTPDNFQSRRPNTSFCFLDIRSPGLGDTAMYLCATSIGQTYSNQPQHFGDGTRLSIL.

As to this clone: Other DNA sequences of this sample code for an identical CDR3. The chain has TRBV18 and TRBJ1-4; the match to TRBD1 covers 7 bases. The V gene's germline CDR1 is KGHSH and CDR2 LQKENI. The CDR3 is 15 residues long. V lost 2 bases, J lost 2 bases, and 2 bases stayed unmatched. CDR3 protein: CASSPDRATNEKLFF. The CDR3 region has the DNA TGTGCCAGCTCACCAGACAGGGCTACTAATGAAAAACTGTTTTTT.

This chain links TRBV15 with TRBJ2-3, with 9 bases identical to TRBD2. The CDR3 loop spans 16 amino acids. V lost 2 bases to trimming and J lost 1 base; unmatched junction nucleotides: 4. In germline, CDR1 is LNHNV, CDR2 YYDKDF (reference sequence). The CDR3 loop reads CATSRQIAGGTDTQYF. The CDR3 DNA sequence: TGTGCCACCAGCAGACAGATAGCGGGGGGCACAGATACGCAGTATTTT.